The clone carrying this T cell receptor beta chain was seen more than once but under ten times. The data belong to a study of blood T cell repertoires in COVID-19. Study summary: Acute-phase and convalescent COVID-19 samples originated in the United States, Italy and Spain. In each case, the material was cDNA or gDNA derived from T cells, B-cell-depleted T cells, or PBMCs.

V dropped 8 bases and J dropped 7 bases, with 18 bases sitting between them. The CDR3 spans 14 residues. CDR1 and CDR2 (germline): MNHEY, SMNVEV (reference sequence). Study processing details: Amplification from reference gene primers served as the basis for estimated nucleated cell counts. TCRdb keeps only in-frame clones here, not all; method: immunoSEQ multiplex PCR. V and J calls and clone size come straight from that table; D and trimming were deduced from the DNA. The table has about 110,000 clones, 83% seen once. Sequenced input: peripheral blood. The clonotype comes from a woman aged 55-69 years with acute or convalescent COVID-19. V usage is TRBV27 and J usage is TRBJ2-1; possible D gene TRBD2, 6 bases. The CDR3 region is CASAPRRGGNEQFF. CDR3 nucleotide sequence: TGTGCCAGCGCCCCAAGGAGGGGAGGAAATGAGCAGTTCTTC.